This TCR beta chain was captured by sequencing in a study of blood T cell repertoires in COVID-19. Across the whole study: Collection of acute and convalescent COVID-19 samples took place in the United States, Italy and Spain.

Each participant's cohort was designated according to participant-reported clinical history. Cohort 3 recovered donors had two negative PCRs, clearance, or symptom resolution. Germline CDR1 and CDR2: KGHSY and FQNENV. The CDR3 has 16 amino acids. Germline trimming cut 5 bases from V and 2 bases from J; bases unmatched to any gene: 11. The sample holds one count of this clone. In the authors' workflow: For nucleated cells, counts were estimated from reference gene primer amplification. This table comes from immunoSEQ multiplex PCR, and its TCRdb copy is limited to in-frame clones, with some not included. Clone size and V and J calls were adopted from that table, with D and trimming inferred from the DNA. The table records about 160,000 clones, 84% of them present only once.

The gene calls are TRBV16 and TRBJ1-2; 7 bases fit TRBD1. Specimen: PBMCs or T cells enriched from blood (not recorded which). The source is a woman aged 45 to 65 who had recovered from COVID-19. DNA of the CDR3: TGTGCCAGCAGCTTAGAAACAGGGGATTTGAACTATGGCTACACCTTC. Translating it yields CASSLETGDLNYGYTF.